What follows describes a single T cell receptor (beta chain). The data are from a study of T cell responses to AZD1222 COVID-19 vaccine. Data came from immunoSEQ multiplex PCR; TCRdb stores just in-frame clones and leaves some out. The table records under 90,000 clones, roughly 88% of them present only once. The material sequenced was peripheral blood, taken 28 days after the second AZD1222 dose. This sequence was found in an adult who received the AZD1222 COVID-19 vaccine.

Written as DNA, the CDR3 is TGTGCCAGCAGTGCACTCAACTACGAGCAGTACTTC. This gives the protein CASSALNYEQYF. The V gene is TRBV2, the J gene TRBJ2-7, with D uncertain. This CDR3 region has 12 residues. The ends were cut back, 4 bases at V and 3 bases at J, with 7 bases in the middle. Germline V gene data show CDR1 as SNHLY and CDR2 as FYNNEI. The variable domain in full, completed from reference TRBV2 and TRBJ2-7, reads EPEVTQTPSHQVTQMGQEVILRCVPISNHLYFYWYRQILGQKVEFLVSFYNNEISEKSEIFDDQFSVERPDGSNFTLKIRSTKLEDSAMYFCASSALNYEQYFGPGTRLTVT.